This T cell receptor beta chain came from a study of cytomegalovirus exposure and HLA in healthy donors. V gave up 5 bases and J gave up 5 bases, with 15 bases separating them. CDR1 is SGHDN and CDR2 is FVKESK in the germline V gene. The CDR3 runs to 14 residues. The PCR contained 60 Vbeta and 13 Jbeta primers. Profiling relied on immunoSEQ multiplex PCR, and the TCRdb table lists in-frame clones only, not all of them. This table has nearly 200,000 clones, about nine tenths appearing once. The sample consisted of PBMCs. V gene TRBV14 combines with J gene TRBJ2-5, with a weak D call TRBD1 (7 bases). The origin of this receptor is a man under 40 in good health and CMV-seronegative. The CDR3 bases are TGTGCCAGCAGCGATTCGGAGGGGGCCGAGACCCAGTACTTC. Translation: CASSDSEGAETQYF. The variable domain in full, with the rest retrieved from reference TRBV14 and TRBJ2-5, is EAGVTQFPSHSVIEKGQTVTLRCDPISGHDNLYWYRRVMGKEIKFLLHFVKESKQDESGMPNNRFLAERTGGTYSTLKVQPAELEDSGVYFCASSDSEGAETQYFGPGTRLLVL.